These 15 T cell receptor beta chains share one sample of origin, sequenced in a study of graft-versus-host responses after intestinal transplantation. Using immunoSEQ multiplex PCR, the repertoire was profiled, and TCRdb retains in-frame clones only, with some absent. The sample consists of about 9,100 clones, around 28% of them appearing once. Stimulators, around 200,000 irradiated and violet-dye-labeled cells, were plated with around 200,000 CFSE-labeled responder cells. Sample: alloreactive CD8+ T cells from a mixed lymphocyte reaction culture, taken before intestinal transplant. Regarding subset: CFSE-low proliferating T cells sorted from roughly 6-day pre-transplant mixed lymphocyte reaction (GvH or HvG direction). The receptors come from a human patient who received an intestinal transplant.

In its sample, this clone is medium-sized (0.01 to 0.1%). CDR3 bases: TGTGCCAGCAGCCCGCGGACTAGTTGGAATGAGCAGTTCTTC. It yields the protein CASSPRTSWNEQFF. The V call is TRBV11-2, the J call TRBJ2-1; the match to TRBD2 covers 7 bases. The V gene's germline CDR1 is SGHAT and CDR2 FQNNGV. The length of the CDR3 is 14 residues. V was pared by 5 bases and J by 7 bases, with 8 bases of the junction left unmatched.

This clone was counted a few times. The rearrangement uses TRBV6-6 and TRBJ2-3; no firm D call. The CDR3 extends over 12 amino acids. Germline loops: CDR1 MNHNY, CDR2 SVGAGI (reference sequence). V lost 5 bases and J lost 1, with 4 bases in between. The CDR3 sequence: CASSGRTDTQYF. The CDR3 DNA is TGTGCCAGCAGTGGGCGCACAGATACGCAGTATTTT.

The gene calls are TRBV4-1 and TRBJ1-4; TRBD1 might be the D (5 bases). CDR1 is MGHRA, CDR2 YSYEKL, per germline. Trimming removed 0 bases at V and 6 bases at J, with 11 bases between. The length of the CDR3 is 15 residues. CDR3 bases: TGCGCCAGCAGCCAAGATTCGGCGGGGGATGAAAAACTGTTTTTT. This translates into CASSQDSAGDEKLFF.

As regards this clone: Different DNA sequences within this sample yield the same CDR3. The V gene is TRBV6-5, the J gene TRBJ1-2; D gene uncertain. Per germline, CDR1 MNHEY and CDR2 SVGAGI. The CDR3 consists of 13 residues. Trimming took 2 bases from V and 0 from J, leaving 4 bases between them. CDR3 loop: CASSYEANYGYTF. The CDR3 DNA is TGTGCCAGCAGTTACGAGGCTAACTATGGCTACACCTTC.

This clone is medium-sized. V is TRBV5-6 and J is TRBJ2-7; 11 bases align to TRBD1. The J segment lost 3 bases and the V segment lost 5 bases, leaving 7 bases of the junction unmatched. Germline-derived CDR1 and CDR2 are SGHDT and YYEEEE. There are 15 residues in the CDR3. The CDR3 protein is CASRYGTGGLYEQYF. The CDR3 DNA reads TGTGCCAGCAGGTATGGGACAGGGGGGCTCTACGAGCAGTACTTC. Looking up the rest from reference TRBV5-6 and TRBJ2-7 gives the full variable domain: DAGVTQSPTHLIKTRGQQVTLRCSPKSGHDTVSWYQQALGQGPQFIFQYYEEEERQRGNFPDRFSGHQFPNYSSELNVNALLLGDSALYLCASRYGTGGLYEQYFGPGTRLTVT.

The rearrangement uses TRBV27 and TRBJ2-7, with D possibly being TRBD1 (5 bases). V lost 5 bases and J 3 bases, leaving 14 bases between the germline ends. Germline V gene sequence: CDR1 MNHEY, CDR2 SMNVEV (reference sequence). The CDR3 extends over 14 amino acids. CDR3 bases: TGTGCCAGCAGTCCTGACAGTGAGAGCTACGAGCAGTACTTC. This codes for CASSPDSESYEQYF.

This rearrangement joins TRBV27 to TRBJ2-5; 8 bases match TRBD2. The end of the DNA aligns better with TRBJ2-7, so the J call may be wrong. Germline CDR1 is MNHEY and CDR2 is SMNVEV (reference sequence). The CDR3 is made up of 14 amino acids. The CDR3 here is CASSFGGAPYEQYF. CDR3 bases: TGTGCCAGCAGTTTCGGGGGGGCTCCCTACGAGCAGTACTTC.

The rearrangement uses TRBV6-1 and TRBJ2-1; TRBD1 is a possible D gene (6 bases). The V end was cut by 3 bases, the J end by 5 bases, with 14 bases between. This CDR3 region has 15 residues. Germline CDR1 and CDR2: MNHNS and SASEGT. CDR3 region: CASSDGLGGNNEQFF. The CDR3 DNA follows: TGTGCCAGCAGTGACGGTCTAGGGGGAAACAATGAGCAGTTCTTC.

The chain recombines TRBV7-6 with TRBJ1-2, with D possibly being TRBD1 (5 bases). The ends were cut back, 4 bases at V and 8 bases at J, with 26 bases in the middle. This CDR3 contains 17 residues. The V gene's germline CDR1 is SGHVS and CDR2 FNYEAQ. The CDR3 protein is CASSSAITGFPPQGYTF. The CDR3 bases are TGTGCCAGCAGCTCGGCTATTACAGGATTCCCTCCACAGGGCTACACCTTC. The entire variable domain, with the rest obtained from reference TRBV7-6 and TRBJ1-2, is as follows: GAGVSQSPRYKVTKRGQDVALRCDPISGHVSLYWYRQALGQGPEFLTYFNYEAQQDKSGLPNDRFSAERPEGSISTLTIQRTEQRDSAMYRCASSSAITGFPPQGYTFGSGTRLTVV.

This clone is medium-sized in the sample. This chain links TRBV6-5 with TRBJ2-1; possible D gene TRBD2, 5 bases. With 4 bases removed from V and 4 bases from J, the gap between germline ends came to 11 bases. The CDR3 extends over 14 amino acids. Germline values: CDR1 MNHEY, CDR2 SVGAGI. The CDR3 here is CASSSGTGYNEQFF. CDR3 DNA: TGTGCCAGCAGTTCAGGCACGGGGTACAATGAGCAGTTCTTC.

The chain uses TRBV9 and TRBJ2-1; TRBD2 matches 15 bases. The CDR3 contains 18 residues. With 4 bases clipped from V and 0 bases from J, the junction kept 5 bases outside the gene matches. Looked up from germline, CDR1 is SGDLS and CDR2 is YYNGEE. CDR3 nucleotides: TGTGCCAGCAGCCCGGGACTAGCGGGGGGTAGCTCCTACAATGAGCAGTTCTTC. As protein: CASSPGLAGGSSYNEQFF.

This clone rates as medium-sized. This chain links TRBV6-5 with TRBJ2-7; a possible D gene is TRBD1 (5 bases). CDR3 length: 16 amino acids. V dropped 2 bases and J dropped 5 bases, with 19 bases sitting between them. Germline V gene sequence: CDR1 MNHEY, CDR2 SVGAGI. CDR3 nucleotide sequence: TGTGCCAGCAGTTACGGGCAGGGATTTATGTCTGACGAGCAGTACTTC. Translated: CASSYGQGFMSDEQYF.

This chain links TRBV11-2 with TRBJ2-1, with 7 positions matching TRBD2. Germline assignment: CDR1 SGHAT and CDR2 FQNNGV. V dropped 5 bases and J dropped 3; count of bases not matched to a gene: 4. This CDR3 has 14 residues. The CDR3 DNA sequence: TGTGCCAGCAGCCCCCGGACTAGCTACAATGAGCAGTTCTTC. Encoded protein: CASSPRTSYNEQFF.

The CDR3 sequence is CASSLPGLAWEQYF. For the CDR3, the DNA is TGTGCCAGCAGCTTACCCGGACTAGCCTGGGAGCAGTACTTC. The chain uses TRBV7-9 and TRBJ2-7; TRBD2 aligns across 8 bases. Germline V gives CDR1 SEHNR, CDR2 FQNEAQ (reference sequence). The V gene end was trimmed by 2 bases and the J gene end by 7 bases; junction bases not matched to a gene: 7. The CDR3 is made up of 14 amino acids.

This clone was picked up a small number of times. This chain uses TRBV6-5 with TRBJ1-1; possible D gene TRBD1, 6 bases. This CDR3 spans 15 amino acids. Germline CDR1 and CDR2: MNHEY and SVGAGI. V shed 2 bases and J shed 3 bases, with 13 bases lying between them. The CDR3 sequence: CASSYLTGIYTEAFF. In DNA, the CDR3 is TGTGCCAGCAGTTACCTCACAGGGATATACACTGAAGCTTTCTTT.